This TCR beta chain is drawn from a study of a mutant IDH1 vaccine in newly diagnosed glioma. Looking at the study overall: Treated patients were about 60% male, approximately 40% female, mean age about 41 years. Broader study findings: Among all patients, vaccine-induced immune responses occurred in roughly 95%. Seemingly, top peripheral T cell clonotype changes bore no relation to pseudoprogression.

The time point denotes: week 11, during vaccination. Vaccinated patients received 300 ug of mutant IDH1 20-mer peptide per dose, with topical imiquimod. With 0 bases clipped from V and 3 bases from J, the junction kept 3 bases outside the gene matches. The CDR3 covers 15 residues. The V gene's germline CDR1 is SGDLS and CDR2 YYNGEE. The method was immunoSEQ multiplex PCR; TCRdb's version includes in-frame clones alone and lacks a portion of them. The sample has about 130,000 clones, about four fifths seen once. In the case of this clone: The antigen is undetermined.

This TCR derives from a man aged 35 to 55 with glioma. The sequencing here drew on PBMCs, taken from a glioma patient whose treatment included an IDH1 peptide vaccine. The V call is TRBV9, the J call TRBJ1-2; the match to TRBD1 covers 9 bases. The DNA of the CDR3 is TGTGCCAGCAGCGTAGGCGGGACAGGGTACTATGGCTACACCTTC. Translation: CASSVGGTGYYGYTF.